What follows is one TCR beta chain and its context. Its antigen is currently unknown. This record comes from a study of T cell responses to AZD1222 COVID-19 vaccine. The study's findings and limits: Baseline seropositivity characterized only a handful of AZD1222 recipients. No repertoire was sampled before or during the peak T cell response, only after it. Reports say nearly half of spike-specific TCRs go after unmutated variant regions.

V lost 1 base and J lost 1; bases outside the gene matches: 3. CDR1 is SGHRS and CDR2 is YFSETQ in the germline V gene. This CDR3 contains 16 residues. Assay used: immunoSEQ multiplex PCR; TCRdb lists only in-frame clones, some missing. The sample consists of 55,000 to 65,000 clones, approximately 85% of them appearing once. The sample in question was peripheral blood, obtained on day 0 of AZD1222 vaccination. The receptor's source is an adult in good health. This rearrangement joins TRBV5-1 to TRBJ2-1; TRBD1 matches at 9 bases. CDR3 coding DNA: TGCGCCAGCAGCTTGCGGGGGACAGGGTCCTACAATGAGCAGTTCTTC. This gives the protein CASSLRGTGSYNEQFF.